This TCR beta chain was profiled in a study of glioma-infiltrating T cells. Trimming removed 3 bases from V and 9 bases from J, with 13 bases in between. The germline CDR1 and CDR2 sequences are MNHEY and SVGEGT. This CDR3 comprises 13 residues. Using RNA template, CDR3s of TCR alpha and beta were amplified with iRepertoire arm-PCR. TCRdb reprocessed the multiplex PCR reads with MiXCR, giving one entry per CDR3 protein. The table records about 140,000 distinct CDR3 sequences, 39% of them present only once. The source is a human donor with low-grade glioma or glioblastoma, undergoing nonglioma brain surgery, or in good health (not recorded which). This chain connects TRBV6-2 or TRBV6-3 to TRBJ2-3; D could derive from TRBD1 or TRBD2 (5 bases each). Sequenced: glioma tissue, nonneoplastic brain tissue, or PBMCs (not recorded which). CDR3 DNA sequence: TGTGCCAGCAGTTATATGTTGGGGGAAACGCAGTATTTT. Translation gives CASSYMLGETQYF.